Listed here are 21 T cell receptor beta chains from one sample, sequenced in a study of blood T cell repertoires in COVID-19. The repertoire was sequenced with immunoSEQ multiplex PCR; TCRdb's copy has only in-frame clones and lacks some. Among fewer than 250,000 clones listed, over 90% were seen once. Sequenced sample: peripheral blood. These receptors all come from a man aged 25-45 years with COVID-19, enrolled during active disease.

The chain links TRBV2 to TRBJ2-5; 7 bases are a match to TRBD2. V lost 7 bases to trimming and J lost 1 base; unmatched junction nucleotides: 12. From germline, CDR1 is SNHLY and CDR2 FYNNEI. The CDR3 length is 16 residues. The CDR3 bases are TGTGCCAGCACCTCTCCCGGCGGGGGAAGCCAAGAGACCCAGTACTTC. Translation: CASTSPGGGSQETQYF.

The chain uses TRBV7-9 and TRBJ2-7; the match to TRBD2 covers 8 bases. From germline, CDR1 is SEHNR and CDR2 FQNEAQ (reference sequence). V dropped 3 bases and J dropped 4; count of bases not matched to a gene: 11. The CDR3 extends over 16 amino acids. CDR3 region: CASSFLERGSGYEQYF. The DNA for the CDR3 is TGTGCCAGCAGCTTCTTGGAGCGGGGGTCGGGGTACGAGCAGTACTTC.

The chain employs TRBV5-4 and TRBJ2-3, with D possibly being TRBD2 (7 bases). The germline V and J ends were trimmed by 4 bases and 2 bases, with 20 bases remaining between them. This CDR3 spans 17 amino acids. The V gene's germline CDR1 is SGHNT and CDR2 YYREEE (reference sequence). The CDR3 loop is CASSRYEGGSNTDTQYF. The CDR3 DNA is TGTGCCAGCAGCCGTTACGAGGGGGGGAGTAACACAGATACGCAGTATTTT.

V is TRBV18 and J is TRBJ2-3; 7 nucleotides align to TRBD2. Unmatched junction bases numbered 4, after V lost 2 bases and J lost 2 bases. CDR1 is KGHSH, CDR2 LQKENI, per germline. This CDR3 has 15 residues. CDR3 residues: CASSPERGSTDTQYF. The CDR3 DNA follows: TGTGCCAGCTCACCAGAGCGGGGCTCCACAGATACGCAGTATTTT.

The DNA for the CDR3 is TGCGCCAGCAGCCAAGAAAGACAGGACCTAAACACCGGGGAGCTGTTTTTT. Its translation: CASSQERQDLNTGELFF. V usage is TRBV4-1 and J usage is TRBJ2-2; a weak D match, TRBD1 (6 bases). Looked up from germline, CDR1 is MGHRA and CDR2 is YSYEKL. The germline V and J ends were trimmed by 0 bases and 2 bases, with 13 bases remaining between them. The CDR3 extends over 17 amino acids.

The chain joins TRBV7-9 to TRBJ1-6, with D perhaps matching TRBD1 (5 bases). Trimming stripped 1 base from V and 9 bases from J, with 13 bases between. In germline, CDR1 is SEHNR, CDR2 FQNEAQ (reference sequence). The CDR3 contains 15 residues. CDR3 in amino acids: CASSLGGGVGSPLHF. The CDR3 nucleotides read TGTGCCAGCAGCTTAGGGGGAGGGGTTGGTTCACCCCTCCACTTT.

The CDR3 spells CASSMRGGAGNQPQHF. As DNA, the CDR3 is TGTGCCAGTAGTATGCGGGGAGGTGCTGGCAATCAGCCCCAGCATTTT. This chain joins TRBV19 and TRBJ1-5; D is uncertain. The V and J ends lost 3 bases and 2 bases respectively, with 14 bases between them. The CDR3 runs 16 residues. Per germline, CDR1 LNHDA and CDR2 SQIVND (reference sequence).

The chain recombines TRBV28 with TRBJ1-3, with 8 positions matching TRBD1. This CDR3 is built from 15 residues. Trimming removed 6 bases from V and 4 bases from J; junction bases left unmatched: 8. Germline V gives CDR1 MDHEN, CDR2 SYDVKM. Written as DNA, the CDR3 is TGTGCCAGCAGGAGACAGGGGAACTCCGGAAACACCATATATTTT. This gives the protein CASRRQGNSGNTIYF.

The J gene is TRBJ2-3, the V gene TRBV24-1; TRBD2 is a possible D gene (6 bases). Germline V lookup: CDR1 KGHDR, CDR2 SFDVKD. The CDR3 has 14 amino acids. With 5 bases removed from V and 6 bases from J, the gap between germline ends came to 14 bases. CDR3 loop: CATSGGDLGDTQYF. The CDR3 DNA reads TGTGCCACCAGTGGCGGGGACCTTGGGGATACGCAGTATTTT.

CDR3 amino acids: CASSYSQGYEGYTF. CDR3 nucleotides: TGTGCCAGCAGTTACTCACAGGGCTACGAGGGCTACACCTTC. The chain uses TRBV6-5 and TRBJ1-2, with a weak D call TRBD1 (6 bases). V shed 0 bases and J shed 8 bases, with 13 bases lying between them. Germline CDR1 MNHEY, CDR2 SVGAGI. The CDR3 is 14 amino acids.

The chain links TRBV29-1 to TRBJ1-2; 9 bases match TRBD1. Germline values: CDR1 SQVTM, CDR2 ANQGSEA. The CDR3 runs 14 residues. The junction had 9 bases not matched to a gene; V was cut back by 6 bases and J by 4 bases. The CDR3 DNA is TGCAGCGTGGGGCCCGGACAGGGGTTCTATGGCTACACCTTC. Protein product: CSVGPGQGFYGYTF.

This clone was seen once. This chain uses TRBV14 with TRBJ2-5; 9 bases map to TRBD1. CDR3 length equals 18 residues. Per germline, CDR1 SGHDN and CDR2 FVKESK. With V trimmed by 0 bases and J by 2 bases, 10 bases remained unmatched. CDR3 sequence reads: CASSQDPDRGSPQETQYF. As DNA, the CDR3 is TGTGCCAGCAGCCAAGATCCCGACAGGGGGAGCCCTCAAGAGACCCAGTACTTC.

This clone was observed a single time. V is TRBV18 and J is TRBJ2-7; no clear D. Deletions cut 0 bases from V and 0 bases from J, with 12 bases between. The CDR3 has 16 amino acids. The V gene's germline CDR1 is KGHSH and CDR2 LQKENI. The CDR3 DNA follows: TGTGCCAGCTCACCACCCATTCGACTGAGCTCCTACGAGCAGTACTTC. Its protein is CASSPPIRLSSYEQYF.

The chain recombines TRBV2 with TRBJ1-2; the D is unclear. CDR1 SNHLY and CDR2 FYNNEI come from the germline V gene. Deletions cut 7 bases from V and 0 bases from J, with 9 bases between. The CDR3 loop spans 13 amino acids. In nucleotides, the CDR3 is TGTGCCAGCACTCCGGGAACTAACTATGGCTACACCTTC. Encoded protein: CASTPGTNYGYTF. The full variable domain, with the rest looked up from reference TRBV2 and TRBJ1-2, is EPEVTQTPSHQVTQMGQEVILRCVPISNHLYFYWYRQILGQKVEFLVSFYNNEISEKSEIFDDQFSVERPDGSNFTLKIRSTKLEDSAMYFCASTPGTNYGYTFGSGTRLTVV.

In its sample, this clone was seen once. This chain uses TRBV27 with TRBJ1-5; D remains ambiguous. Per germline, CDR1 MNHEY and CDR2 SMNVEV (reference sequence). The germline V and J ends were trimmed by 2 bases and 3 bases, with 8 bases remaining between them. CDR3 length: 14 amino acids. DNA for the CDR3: TGTGCCAGCAGTTTAGGGCAGCTCAATCAGCCCCAGCATTTT. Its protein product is CASSLGQLNQPQHF.

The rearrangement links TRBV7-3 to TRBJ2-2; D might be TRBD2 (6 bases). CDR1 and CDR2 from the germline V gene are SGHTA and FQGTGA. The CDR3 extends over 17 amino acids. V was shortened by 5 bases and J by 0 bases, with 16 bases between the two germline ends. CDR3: CASSPGGGVTNTGELFF. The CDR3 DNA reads TGTGCCAGCAGCCCCGGCGGAGGGGTGACGAACACCGGGGAGCTGTTTTTT.

CDR3 bases: TGTGCCAGCAGCACACAGGGGGCCCACACCGGGGAGCTGTTTTTT. This codes for CASSTQGAHTGELFF. The chain is built from TRBV5-4 and TRBJ2-2; 9 bases are a match to TRBD1. The CDR3 is made up of 15 amino acids. The V segment lost 4 bases and the J segment 3 bases; nucleotides outside the gene matches: 4. The germline gives CDR1 SGHNT, CDR2 YYREEE (reference sequence).

The CDR3 reads CASSGTGAHSGANVLTF. CDR3 nucleotides: TGTGCCAGCAGTGGGACAGGGGCCCACTCTGGGGCCAACGTCCTGACTTTC. The chain recombines TRBV28 with TRBJ2-6; 10 bases align to TRBD1. The CDR3 runs to 17 residues. Losses at the gene ends were 5 bases for V and 0 bases for J; bases not matched to a gene: 4. Germline V lookup: CDR1 MDHEN, CDR2 SYDVKM.

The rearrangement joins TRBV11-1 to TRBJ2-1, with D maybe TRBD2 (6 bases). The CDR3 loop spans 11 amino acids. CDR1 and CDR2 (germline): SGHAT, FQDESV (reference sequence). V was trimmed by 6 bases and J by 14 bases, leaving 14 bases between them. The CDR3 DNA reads TGTGCCAGCAGGCGGCGGGACGTGGAGTTCTTC. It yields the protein CASRRRDVEFF.

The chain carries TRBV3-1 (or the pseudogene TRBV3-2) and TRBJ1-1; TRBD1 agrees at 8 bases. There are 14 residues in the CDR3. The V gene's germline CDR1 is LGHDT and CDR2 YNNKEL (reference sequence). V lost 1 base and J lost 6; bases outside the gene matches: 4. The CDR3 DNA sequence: TGTGCCAGCAGCCAAGGAGACAGGGGACCTGAAGCTTTCTTT. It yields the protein CASSQGDRGPEAFF.

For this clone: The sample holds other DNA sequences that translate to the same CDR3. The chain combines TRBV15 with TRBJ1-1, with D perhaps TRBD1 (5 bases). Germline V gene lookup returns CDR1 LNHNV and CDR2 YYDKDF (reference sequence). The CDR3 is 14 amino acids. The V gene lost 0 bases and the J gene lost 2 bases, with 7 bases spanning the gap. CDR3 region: CATSRDRANTEAFF. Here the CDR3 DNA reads TGTGCCACCAGCAGAGACAGGGCAAACACTGAAGCTTTCTTT.